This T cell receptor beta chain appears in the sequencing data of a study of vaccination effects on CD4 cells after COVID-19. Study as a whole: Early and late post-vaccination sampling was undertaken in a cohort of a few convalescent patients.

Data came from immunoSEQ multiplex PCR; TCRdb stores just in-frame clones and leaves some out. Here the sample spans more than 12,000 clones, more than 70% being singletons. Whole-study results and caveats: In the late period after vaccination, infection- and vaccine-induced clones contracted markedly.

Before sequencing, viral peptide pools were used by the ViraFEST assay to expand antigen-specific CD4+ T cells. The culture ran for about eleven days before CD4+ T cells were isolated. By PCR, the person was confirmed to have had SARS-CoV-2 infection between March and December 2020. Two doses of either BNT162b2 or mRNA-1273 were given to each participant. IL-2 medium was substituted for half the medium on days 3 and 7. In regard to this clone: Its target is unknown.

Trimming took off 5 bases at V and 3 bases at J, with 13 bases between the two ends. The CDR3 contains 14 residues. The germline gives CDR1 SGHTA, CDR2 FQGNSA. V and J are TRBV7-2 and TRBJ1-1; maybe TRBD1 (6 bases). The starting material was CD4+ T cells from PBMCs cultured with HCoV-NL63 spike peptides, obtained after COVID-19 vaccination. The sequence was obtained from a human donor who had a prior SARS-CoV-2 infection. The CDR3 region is CASSPQGGDTEAFF. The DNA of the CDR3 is TGTGCCAGCAGCCCACAGGGTGGGGACACTGAAGCTTTCTTT.